This TCR beta chain was sequenced in a study of monozygotic twins with inflammatory bowel disease (dated by TCRdb to between 2018 and 2020). Broadly, across the study: The full study comprised some 30 monozygotic twin pairs: nine German pairs (four IBD-concordant, five IBD-discordant) and 19 IBD-discordant Danish pairs. The search for disease-associated traits relied mainly on comparing, within discordant pairs, IBD patients with their genetically identical healthy co-twins. Each individual had, on average, about 151 000 unique TCRalpha sequences and 181 000 unique TCRbeta sequences available for analysis. On the study overall, not on this receptor specifically: Background noise and inter-individual variability may have been introduced into the repertoires by the differing immunosuppressive treatments among patients. Repertoire similarity did not differ between concordant and discordant twins, which could be due to limited statistical power. The results gave no support for a single strong signal or clonotype linked to IBD. TCRbeta repertoire diversity, by inverse Simpson index, was decreased in IBD patients compared with their healthy co-twins. Compared with healthy twins, IBD patients shared fewer clonotypes with other individuals, and the difference was most pronounced in patients with signs of disease activity. The analysis was unable to tell apart different T cell subtypes.

The library came from 5' RACE. Preparation of each TCR library used approximately 3,500 ng of total RNA. For each sample, cDNA was synthesized in eight separate reactions using SMARTScribe reverse transcriptase. Unique molecular identifiers containing a 6-nucleotide sample barcode were introduced through template switching during cDNA synthesis. Two nested PCRs of around 16 and 10 cycles amplified the TCRalpha and TCRbeta cDNA, and bead purification followed each PCR. Before amplification, the cDNA was both treated with uracil DNA-glycosylase and purified with the QIAquick PCR purification kit. The second PCR added Illumina TruSeq-compatible adapters along with sample-specific barcodes. Library quality and concentration were assessed using TapeStation and Qubit, and approximately 5 ng of each library was pooled. Sequencing of the pooled libraries was done on an Illumina HiSeq2500 single-index Rapid Run using custom sequencing primers and 2 x 100 bp reads. On the study's bioinformatics: UMI-based consensus assembly with MiGEC version 1.2.6 was used to correct PCR and sequencing errors. MiXCR version 2.1.1 was used to carry out V(D)J alignment, clonotype assembly and CDR3 extraction. Gene usage, clonotype sharing and MAIT/NKT TCR abundance were normalised by analysing the top 1000, 10 000 and 20 000 clonotypes per sample. After downsampling to 27 000 UMIs, diversity was calculated as the inverse Simpson index using the vegan R package. Paired Mann-Whitney U tests were applied to discordant twin pairs, and Benjamini-Hochberg correction was used for multiple testing. The reads were reprocessed in TCRdb, with one entry per CDR3 protein sequence and no accompanying DNA. V and J calls and clone size were set by TCRdb, not the authors. The sample table includes 420,000 or so distinct CDR3 sequences. The top ten clonotypes cover more than 2% of the sample.

Worth noting for this clonotype: Its antigen is unknown.

A roughly 2.5 ml peripheral blood sample was drawn into PAXgene tubes per donor and stored at -80°C. Without any T cell sorting, total RNA was extracted from whole blood using the PAXgene blood miRNA kit on an automated QIAcube. Peripheral blood from monozygotic twin pairs who were concordant or discordant for inflammatory bowel disease underwent deep TCRalpha and TCRbeta repertoire profiling using unique molecular barcoding. Smoking habits were recorded for all twin pairs, and each individual was classified as a current, former or never smoker. The sequence was obtained from a human donor with ulcerative colitis or Crohn's disease, or a healthy co-twin of an affected twin (not recorded which). Sequenced sample: blood.

The CDR3 sequence is CASSELAGMGTGELFF. The V and J segments used are TRBV2 and TRBJ2-2; the TCRdb call, TRBD2, lacks DNA for checking. Looking up the germline V gene yields CDR1 SNHLY and CDR2 FYNNEI. The CDR3 runs 16 amino acids, cysteine and phenylalanine included. DNA was not recorded.